The present T cell receptor beta chain was sequenced within a study of T cell repertoires in cytomegalovirus infection. TCRdb re-called the reads with MiXCR, one entry per CDR3 protein. The sample has under 300,000 distinct CDR3 sequences, approximately 17% seen once. The CDR3 is 16 amino acids. The germline V gene encodes CDR1 LGHDT and CDR2 YNNKEL (reference sequence). V was clipped by 1 base and J by 4 bases; unmatched bases: 6. The sequencing input was CD8+ T cells from PBMCs. This TCR was recovered from a human donor in good health (CMV status not recorded). Some clones in this sample may be carry-over from other donors' samples. The chain recombines TRBV3-1 with TRBJ2-5, with 10 bases matching TRBD2. CDR3 protein: CASSQVSAGGGETQYF. The CDR3 nucleotides are TGTGCCAGCAGCCAAGTATCAGCGGGGGGGGGAGAGACCCAGTACTTC.